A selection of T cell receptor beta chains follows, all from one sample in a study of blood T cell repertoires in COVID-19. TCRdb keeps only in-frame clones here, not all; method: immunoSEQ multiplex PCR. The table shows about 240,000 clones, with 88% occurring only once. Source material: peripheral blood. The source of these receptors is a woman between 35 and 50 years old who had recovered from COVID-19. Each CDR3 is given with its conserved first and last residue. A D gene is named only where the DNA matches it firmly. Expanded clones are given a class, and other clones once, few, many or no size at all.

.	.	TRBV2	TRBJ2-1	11	TGTGCCAGCAGTGTGGGAGGAGAGCAGTTCTTC	CASSVGGEQFF
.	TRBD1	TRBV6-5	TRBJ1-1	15	TGTGCCAGCAGTCGGGCGACAGGGGGGTTAACTGAAGCTTTCTTT	CASSRATGGLTEAFF
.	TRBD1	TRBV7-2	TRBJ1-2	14	TGTGCCAGCAGCTTAGGAGTAGGGGGCAGGGGCTACACCTTC	CASSLGVGGRGYTF
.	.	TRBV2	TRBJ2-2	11	TGTGCCAGCCAGCAGGGGGGGGAGCTGTTTTTT	CASQQGGELFF
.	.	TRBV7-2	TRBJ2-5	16	TGTGCCAGCAGCTTACAGGTAGCGGCGTACCAAGAGACCCAGTACTTC	CASSLQVAAYQETQYF
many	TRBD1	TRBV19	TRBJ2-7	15	TGTGCCAGTAGTCCGGGGACAGGGGGCCCTTTGAAGCAGTACTTC	CASSPGTGGPLKQYF
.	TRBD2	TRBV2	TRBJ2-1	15	TGTGCCAGCAGCCCTCCACTAGCGGGAGGGAGGTGGCAGTTCTTC	CASSPPLAGGRWQFF
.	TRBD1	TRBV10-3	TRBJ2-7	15	TGTGCCATCAGTGCGACCGGGACAGGGAGGTACGAGCAGTACTTC	CAISATGTGRYEQYF
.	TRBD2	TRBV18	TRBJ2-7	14	TGTGCCAGCTCACCATCCGGGACTACCGTCGAGCAGTACTTC	CASSPSGTTVEQYF
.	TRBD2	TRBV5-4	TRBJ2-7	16	TGTGCCAGCAGCCCCGGGACTAGCGGGCTTCCCTACGAGCAGTACTTC	CASSPGTSGLPYEQYF
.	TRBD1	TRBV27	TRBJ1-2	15	TGTGCCAGCAGTTTCTCTACGACAGGGTGGCGTGGCTACACCTTC	CASSFSTTGWRGYTF
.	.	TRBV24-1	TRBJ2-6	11	TGTGCCACCAGTGATACCCAGACAGTAGGGTTC	CATSDTQTVGF
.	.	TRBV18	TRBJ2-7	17	TGTGCCAGCTCACCAAAACTCCAGGGCACCCCAACCTACGAGCAGTACTTC	CASSPKLQGTPTYEQYF
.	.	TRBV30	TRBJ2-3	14	TGTGCCTGGAGTGTGGGAGGGGGTGCAGATACGCAGTATTTT	CAWSVGGGADTQYF
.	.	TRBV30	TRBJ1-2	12	TGTGCCTGGAGTGTCCCCGGAGGGGGCTACACCTTC	CAWSVPGGGYTF
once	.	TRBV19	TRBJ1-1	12	TGTGCCAGCCAGGGACAGAACACTGAAGCTTTCTTT	CASQGQNTEAFF
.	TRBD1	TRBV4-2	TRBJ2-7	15	TGTGCCAGCAGCCTGGACAGGGAGAGCTCCTACGAGCAGTACTTC	CASSLDRESSYEQYF
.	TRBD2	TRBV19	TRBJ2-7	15	TGTGCCAGTAGTACGACTCGGCGGGAGCCCCTCGAGCAGTACTTC	CASSTTRREPLEQYF
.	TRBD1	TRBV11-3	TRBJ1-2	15	TGTGCCAGCAGCTTATCCGGACAGGGCAACTATGGCTACACCTTC	CASSLSGQGNYGYTF
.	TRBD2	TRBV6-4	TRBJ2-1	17	TGTGCCAGCAGTGGTAGAGGACTAGCGGGAGGAGGAGCTGAGCAGTTCTTC	CASSGRGLAGGGAEQFF
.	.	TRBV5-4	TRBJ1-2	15	TGTGCCAGCAGCTTGGGGGCAGGGACAAACTATGGCTACACCTTC	CASSLGAGTNYGYTF
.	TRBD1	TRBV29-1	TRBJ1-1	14	TGCAGCGAACGACAGGGGGGGCCGAACACTGAAGCTTTCTTT	CSERQGGPNTEAFF
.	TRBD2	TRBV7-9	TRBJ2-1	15	TGTGCCAGCAGCTTCCCGGGACTATCCTACAATGAGCAGTTCTTC	CASSFPGLSYNEQFF
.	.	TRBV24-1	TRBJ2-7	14	TGTGCCACCAGTGCGGGCAGGGTATCCTACGAGCAGTACTTC	CATSAGRVSYEQYF
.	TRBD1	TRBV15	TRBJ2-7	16	TGTGCCACCAGCAGAGATAAGGCAGGGGGCTTGGACGAGCAGTACTTC	CATSRDKAGGLDEQYF
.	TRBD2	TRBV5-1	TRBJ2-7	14	TGCGCCAGCAGCCCCCGGGGGGGGGCCTACGAGCAGTACTTC	CASSPRGGAYEQYF
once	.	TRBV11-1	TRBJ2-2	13	TGTGCCAGCAGCTTAGGCCAGACCGGGGAGCTGTTTTTT	CASSLGQTGELFF
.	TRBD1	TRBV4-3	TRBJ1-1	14	TGCGCCAGCAGCCAAGAGAGGGGGCTGGATGAAGCTTTCTTT	CASSQERGLDEAFF
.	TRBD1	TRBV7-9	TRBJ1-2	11	TGTGCCAGCAGCGCCTGGACAGGGCCCTCCTTC	CASSAWTGPSF
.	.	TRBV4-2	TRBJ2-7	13	TGTGCCAGCAGCCCTGGGCTCCCCTACGAGCAGTACTTC	CASSPGLPYEQYF
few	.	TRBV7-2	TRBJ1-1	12	TGTGCCAGCAGCCGTTTAATTCCCGAAGCTTTCTTT	CASSRLIPEAFF
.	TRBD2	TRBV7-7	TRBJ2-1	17	TGTGCCCCGTGGGCGGGAGGGCCGACCATGCCTTACAATGAGCAGTTCTTC	CAPWAGGPTMPYNEQFF